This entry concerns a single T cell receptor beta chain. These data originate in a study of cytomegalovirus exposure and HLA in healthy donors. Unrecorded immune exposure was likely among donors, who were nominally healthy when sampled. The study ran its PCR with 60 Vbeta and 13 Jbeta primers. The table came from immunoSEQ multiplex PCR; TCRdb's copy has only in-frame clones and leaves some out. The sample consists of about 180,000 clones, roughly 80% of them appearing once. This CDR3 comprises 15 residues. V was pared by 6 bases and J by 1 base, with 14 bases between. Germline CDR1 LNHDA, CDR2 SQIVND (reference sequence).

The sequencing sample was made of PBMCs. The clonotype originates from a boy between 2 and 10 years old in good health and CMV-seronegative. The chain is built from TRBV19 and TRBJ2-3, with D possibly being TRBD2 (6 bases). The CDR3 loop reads CASRTLGGRTDTQYF. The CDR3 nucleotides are TGTGCCAGTAGGACCCTGGGGGGACGCACAGATACGCAGTATTTT.